This TCR beta chain was recorded in a study of blood T cells in healthy people across ages. Germline lookup yields CDR1 SQVTM and CDR2 ANQGSEA. Trimming pared 6 bases from V and 7 bases from J, leaving 25 bases between. The CDR3 covers 16 residues. Primers used in a second PCR of about 7 to 12 cycles were a sample-barcoded 5' primer and a J-beta primer mix. TCRdb reprocessed the 5' RACE reads with MiXCR, giving one entry per CDR3 protein. The table lists over 450,000 distinct CDR3 sequences, more than 20% of them singletons, with roughly 9.4% in the top ten. This sample also belongs to another study, concerning T cells of mothers and their children. That publication notes: It was found that thymic selection shapes TCR recombination output similarly in related and unrelated pairs.

This sequence was found in a boy younger than 18 in good health. The genes are TRBV29-1 and TRBJ2-1; D not certain. The sample consisted of blood. The CDR3 DNA reads as TGCAGCGTCCCCGACGTCGAACATACTACCGGTAATGAGCAGTTCTTC. This encodes CSVPDVEHTTGNEQFF.